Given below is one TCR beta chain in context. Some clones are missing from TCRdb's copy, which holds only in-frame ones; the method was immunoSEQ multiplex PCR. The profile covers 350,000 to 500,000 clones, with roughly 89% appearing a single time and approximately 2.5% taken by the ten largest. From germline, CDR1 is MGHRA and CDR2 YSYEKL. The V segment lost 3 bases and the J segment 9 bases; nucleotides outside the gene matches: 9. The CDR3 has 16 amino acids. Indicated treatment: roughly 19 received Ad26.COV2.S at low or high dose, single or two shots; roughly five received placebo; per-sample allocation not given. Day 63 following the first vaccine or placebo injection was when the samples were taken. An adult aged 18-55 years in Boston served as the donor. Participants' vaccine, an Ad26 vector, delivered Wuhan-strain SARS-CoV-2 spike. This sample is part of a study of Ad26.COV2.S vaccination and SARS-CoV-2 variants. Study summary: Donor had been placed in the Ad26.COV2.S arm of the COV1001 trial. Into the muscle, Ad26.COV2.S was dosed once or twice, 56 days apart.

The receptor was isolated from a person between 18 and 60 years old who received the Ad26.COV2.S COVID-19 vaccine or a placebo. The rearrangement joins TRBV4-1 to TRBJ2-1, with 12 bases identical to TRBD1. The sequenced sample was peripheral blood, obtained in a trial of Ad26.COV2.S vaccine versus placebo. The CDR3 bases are TGCGCCAGCAGCCACCAGGGACAGGGGGCGAGGGGTGAGCAGTTCTTC. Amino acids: CASSHQGQGARGEQFF.